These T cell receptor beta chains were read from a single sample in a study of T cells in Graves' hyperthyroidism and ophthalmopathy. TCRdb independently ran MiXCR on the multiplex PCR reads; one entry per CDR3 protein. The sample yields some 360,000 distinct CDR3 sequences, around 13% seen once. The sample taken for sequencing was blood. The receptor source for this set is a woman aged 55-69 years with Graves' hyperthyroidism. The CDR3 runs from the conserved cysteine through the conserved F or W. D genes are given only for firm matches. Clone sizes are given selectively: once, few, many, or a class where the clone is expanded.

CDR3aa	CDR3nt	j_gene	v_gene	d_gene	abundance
CASSPAGTGVITQYF	TGTGCCAGCAGCCCGGCCGGGACAGGGGTAATTACGCAGTATTTT	TRBJ2-3	TRBV5-4	TRBD1	few
CASSVGINYGYTF	TGTGCCAGCAGTGTAGGGATCAACTATGGCTACACCTTC	TRBJ1-2	TRBV25-1	.	.
CASSDGRGNTEAFF	TGTGCCAGCAGTGACGGCAGAGGGAACACTGAAGCTTTCTTT	TRBJ1-1	TRBV2	.	many
CASSEGNSPLHF	TGTGCCAGCAGTGAAGGGAATTCACCCCTCCACTTT	TRBJ1-6	TRBV2	.	many
CASSGDRNQPQHF	TGTGCCAGTAGTGGGGACAGAAATCAGCCCCAGCATTTT	TRBJ1-5	TRBV19	TRBD1	.
CASSSARGAFF	TGCGCCAGCAGCTCTGCACGGGGAGCTTTCTTT	TRBJ1-1	TRBV5-1	.	many
CASSFSGPYSPLHF	TGTGCCAGCAGTTTCAGTGGCCCATATTCACCCCTCCACTTT	TRBJ1-6	TRBV12-3/TRBV12-4	.	many
CASSQGGTQYF	TGTGCCAGCAGCCAAGGAGGTACGCAGTATTTT	TRBJ2-3	TRBV3-1	.	many
CASSQTATSNQPQHF	TGTGCCAGCAGCCAGACAGCAACAAGCAATCAGCCCCAGCATTTT	TRBJ1-5	TRBV3-1	.	many
CSARDPGTVPQYF	TGCAGTGCTAGAGATCCCGGAACTGTGCCCCAGTACTTC	TRBJ2-5	TRBV20-1	.	many
CASQEVFSYNEQFF	TGCGCCAGCCAGGAGGTTTTCTCCTACAATGAGCAGTTCTTC	TRBJ2-1	TRBV10-2	.	.
CASSSEQGYEQYF	TGTGCCAGCAGTAGTGAACAGGGCTACGAGCAGTACTTC	TRBJ2-7	TRBV2	.	many
CASSKDNYGYTF	TGTGCCTCATCAAAAGACAACTATGGCTACACCTTC	TRBJ1-2	TRBV30	.	many
CASSIGGGTRETQYF	TGTGCCAGTAGTATCGGAGGAGGGACACGAGAGACCCAGTACTTC	TRBJ2-5	TRBV19	.	.